A selection of T cell receptor beta chains follows, all from one sample in a study of T cell responses to AZD1222 COVID-19 vaccine. Profiled with immunoSEQ multiplex PCR; TCRdb holds only in-frame clones, not every one. The sample has fewer than 150,000 clones, approximately 80% seen once; the top ten hold approximately 4%. The material sequenced was peripheral blood, taken on day 0 of AZD1222 vaccination. All receptors derive from an adult in good health. Each CDR3 is given with its conserved first and last residue. A D gene is named only where the DNA matches it firmly. Expanded clones get a size class; other rows say once, few or many, or leave the size out.

>TRBV3-1/TRBV3-2|TRBJ2-5|-|TRBD2
CASSQPGGQETQYF
TGTGCCAGCAGCCAGCCGGGAGGCCAAGAGACCCAGTACTTC
>TRBV5-3|TRBJ2-3|-|TRBD2
CARSSALAGLGTDTQYF
TGTGCCAGAAGCTCCGCCCTAGCGGGGCTGGGCACAGATACGCAGTATTTT
>TRBV16|TRBJ1-4|-|-
CASSQLIGSTNEKLFF
TGTGCCAGCAGCCAATTAATTGGTTCAACTAATGAAAAACTGTTTTTT
>TRBV28|TRBJ2-3|once|TRBD1
CASRSDRGLTDTQYF
TGTGCCAGCAGAAGTGACAGGGGCCTTACAGATACGCAGTATTTT
>TRBV28|TRBJ1-1|-|-
CASSAIRGAFF
TGTGCCAGCAGTGCCATCAGGGGAGCTTTCTTT
>TRBV10-3|TRBJ2-7|-|-
CAISESAGSMGEQYF
TGTGCCATCAGTGAGTCTGCAGGAAGCATGGGCGAGCAGTACTTC
>TRBV28|TRBJ1-2|-|-
CASSLRTDINYGYTF
TGTGCCAGCAGTTTGCGGACAGATATTAACTATGGCTACACCTTC
>TRBV6-4|TRBJ2-2|once|-
CASSVTGASDGELFF
TGTGCCAGCAGTGTCACGGGGGCATCTGACGGGGAGCTGTTTTTT
>TRBV28|TRBJ1-2|once|-
CASTPQGIGQSGGYTF
TGTGCCAGCACCCCACAGGGAATAGGTCAGAGCGGTGGCTACACCTTC
>TRBV5-4|TRBJ1-1|-|TRBD1
CASSSSKQGRTEAFF
TGTGCCAGCAGCTCCTCCAAACAGGGGAGGACTGAAGCTTTCTTT
>TRBV3-1/TRBV3-2|TRBJ2-3|-|-
CASSRSPEGSGPDTQYF
TGTGCCAGCAGCCGGTCCCCAGAGGGCTCCGGCCCAGATACGCAGTATTTT